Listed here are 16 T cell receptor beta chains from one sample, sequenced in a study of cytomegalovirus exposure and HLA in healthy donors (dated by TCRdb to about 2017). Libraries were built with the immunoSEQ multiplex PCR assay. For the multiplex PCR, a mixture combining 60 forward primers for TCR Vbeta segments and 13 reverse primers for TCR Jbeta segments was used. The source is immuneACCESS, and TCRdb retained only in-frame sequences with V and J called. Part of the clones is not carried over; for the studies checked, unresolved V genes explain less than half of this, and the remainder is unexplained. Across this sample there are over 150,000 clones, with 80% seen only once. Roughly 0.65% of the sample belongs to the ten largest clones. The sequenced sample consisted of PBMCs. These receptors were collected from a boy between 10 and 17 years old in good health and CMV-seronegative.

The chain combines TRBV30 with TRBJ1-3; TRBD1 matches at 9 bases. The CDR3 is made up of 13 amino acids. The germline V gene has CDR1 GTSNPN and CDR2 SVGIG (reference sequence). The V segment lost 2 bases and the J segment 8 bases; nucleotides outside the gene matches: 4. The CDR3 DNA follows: TGTGCCTGGAGTATGGGACAGGGTGACACCATATATTTT. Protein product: CAWSMGQGDTIYF.

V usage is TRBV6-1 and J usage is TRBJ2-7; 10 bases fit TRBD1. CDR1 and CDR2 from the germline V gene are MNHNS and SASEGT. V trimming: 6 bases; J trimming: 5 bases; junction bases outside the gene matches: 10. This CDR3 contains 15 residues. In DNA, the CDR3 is TGTGCCAGCAGAGTCCGGGACAGGGGAGGCGACGAGCAGTACTTC. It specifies CASRVRDRGGDEQYF.

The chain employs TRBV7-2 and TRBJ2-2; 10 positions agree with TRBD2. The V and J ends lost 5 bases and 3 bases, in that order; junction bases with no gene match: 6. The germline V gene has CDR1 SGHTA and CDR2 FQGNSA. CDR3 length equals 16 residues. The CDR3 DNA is TGTGCCAGCAGCACCCCTAGCGGGGGCTACACCGGGGAGCTGTTTTTT. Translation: CASSTPSGGYTGELFF. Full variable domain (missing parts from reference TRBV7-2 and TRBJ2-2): GAGVSQSPSNKVTEKGKDVELRCDPISGHTALYWYRQSLGQGLEFLIYFQGNSAPDKSGLPSDRFSAERTGGSVSTLTIQRTQQEDSAVYLCASSTPSGGYTGELFFGEGSRLTVL.

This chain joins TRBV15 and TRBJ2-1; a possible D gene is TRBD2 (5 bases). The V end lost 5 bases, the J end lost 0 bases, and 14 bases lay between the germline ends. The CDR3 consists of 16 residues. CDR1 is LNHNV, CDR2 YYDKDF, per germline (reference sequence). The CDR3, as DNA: TGTGCCACCAGCCCTTTGCGGGCAAGCTCCTACAATGAGCAGTTCTTC. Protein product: CATSPLRASSYNEQFF.

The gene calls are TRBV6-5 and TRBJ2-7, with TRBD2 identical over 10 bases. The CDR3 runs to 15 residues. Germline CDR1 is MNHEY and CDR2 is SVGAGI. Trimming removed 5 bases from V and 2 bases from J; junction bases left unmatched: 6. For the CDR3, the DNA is TGTGCCAGCAGTCCACCGGGACTAGCGCCCTACGAGCAGTACTTC. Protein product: CASSPPGLAPYEQYF.

Written as DNA, the CDR3 is TGTGCCAGCAGTTCATATAGCGGTCAGCCCCAGCATTTT. It is translated as CASSSYSGQPQHF. This chain connects TRBV6-4 to TRBJ1-5, with no clear D. CDR3 size: 13 residues. The germline V gene encodes CDR1 MRHNA and CDR2 SNTAGT. V dropped 5 bases and J dropped 6 bases, with 11 bases sitting between them.

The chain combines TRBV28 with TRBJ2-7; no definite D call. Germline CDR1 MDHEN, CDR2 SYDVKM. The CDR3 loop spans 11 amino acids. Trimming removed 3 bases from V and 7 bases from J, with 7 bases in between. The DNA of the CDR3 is TGTGCCAGCAGTTTTATAGATGAGCAGTACTTC. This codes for CASSFIDEQYF.

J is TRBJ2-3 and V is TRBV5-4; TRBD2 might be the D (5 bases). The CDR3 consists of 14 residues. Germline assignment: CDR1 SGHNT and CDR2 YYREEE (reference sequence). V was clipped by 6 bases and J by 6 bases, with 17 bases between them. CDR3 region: CASTRSVGSDTQYF. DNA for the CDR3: TGTGCCAGCACTCGGTCCGTGGGGAGTGATACGCAGTATTTT.

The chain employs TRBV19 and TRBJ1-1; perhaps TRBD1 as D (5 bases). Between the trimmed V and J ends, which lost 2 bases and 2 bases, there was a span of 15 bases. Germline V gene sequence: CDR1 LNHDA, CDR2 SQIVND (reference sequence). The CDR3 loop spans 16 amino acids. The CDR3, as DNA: TGTGCCAGTAGTATAATCCGGGACGGGGGTAACACTGAAGCTTTCTTT. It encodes CASSIIRDGGNTEAFF.

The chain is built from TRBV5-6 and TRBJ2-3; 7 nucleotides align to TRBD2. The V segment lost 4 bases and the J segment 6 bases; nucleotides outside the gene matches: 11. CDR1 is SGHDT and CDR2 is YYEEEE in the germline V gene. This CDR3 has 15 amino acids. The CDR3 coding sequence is TGTGCCAGCAGCGATTCTCCCGGGGGAGGGGATACGCAGTATTTT. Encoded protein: CASSDSPGGGDTQYF.

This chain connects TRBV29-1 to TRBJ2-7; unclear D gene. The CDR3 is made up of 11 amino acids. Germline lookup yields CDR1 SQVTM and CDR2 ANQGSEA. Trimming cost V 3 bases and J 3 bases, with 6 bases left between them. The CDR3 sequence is CSVERGYEQYF. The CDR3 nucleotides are TGCAGCGTTGAGCGAGGCTACGAGCAGTACTTC.

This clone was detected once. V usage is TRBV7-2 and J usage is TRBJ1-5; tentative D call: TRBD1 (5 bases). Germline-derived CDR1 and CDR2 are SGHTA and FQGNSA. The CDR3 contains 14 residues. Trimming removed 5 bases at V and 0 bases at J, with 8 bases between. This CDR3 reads CASSRQYSNQPQHF. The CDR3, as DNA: TGTGCCAGCAGCAGACAGTATAGCAATCAGCCCCAGCATTTT. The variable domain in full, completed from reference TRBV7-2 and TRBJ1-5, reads GAGVSQSPSNKVTEKGKDVELRCDPISGHTALYWYRQSLGQGLEFLIYFQGNSAPDKSGLPSDRFSAERTGGSVSTLTIQRTQQEDSAVYLCASSRQYSNQPQHFGDGTRLSIL.

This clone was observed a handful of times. The CDR3 nucleotides are TGTGCCAGTAGTATCGCCGGGACTTTACGGGATGGCTACACCTTC. It translates to CASSIAGTLRDGYTF. The chain is built from TRBV19 and TRBJ1-2; a weak D match, TRBD1 (5 bases). Between the trimmed V and J ends, which lost 3 bases and 6 bases, there was a span of 17 bases. Germline CDR1 reads LNHDA; CDR2 reads SQIVND (reference sequence). This CDR3 comprises 15 residues.

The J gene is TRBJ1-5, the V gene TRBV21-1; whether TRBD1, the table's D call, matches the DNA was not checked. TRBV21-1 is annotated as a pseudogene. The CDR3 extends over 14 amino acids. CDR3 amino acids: CASNQTTSREPQHF. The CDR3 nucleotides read TGTGCCAGCAACCAGACAACAAGCAGAGAACCCCAGCATTTT.

CDR3 amino acids: CASTATSGFTDTQYF. For the CDR3, the DNA is TGTGCCAGTACCGCGACTAGCGGATTCACAGATACGCAGTATTTT. This rearrangement joins TRBV19 to TRBJ2-3; 9 positions match TRBD2. CDR3 length equals 15 residues. From germline, CDR1 is LNHDA and CDR2 SQIVND (reference sequence). The V segment lost 7 bases and the J segment 2 bases; nucleotides outside the gene matches: 7.

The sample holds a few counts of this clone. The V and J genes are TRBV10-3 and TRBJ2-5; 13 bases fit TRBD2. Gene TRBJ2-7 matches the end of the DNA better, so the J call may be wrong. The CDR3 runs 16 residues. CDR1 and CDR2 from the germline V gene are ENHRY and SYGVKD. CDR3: CAISDRLAGGRYEQYF. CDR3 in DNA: TGTGCCATCAGTGACCGACTAGCGGGAGGCCGGTACGAGCAGTACTTC.